This T cell receptor (beta chain) comes out of a study of T cell repertoires in cytomegalovirus infection. Overall study: The public TCR beta signatures pointed to both CMV infection and matching HLA type. General observations from the study: Individuals carrying CMV plus the relevant HLA were identified by cumulative frequency of public TCR beta families.

This clonotype has ten or more counts. Its specificity is not known. TCRdb reprocessed the reads via MiXCR and lists one record per CDR3 protein. The repertoire holds approximately 550,000 distinct CDR3 sequences, approximately 16% seen once, with roughly a quarter in the top ten. The TCR originated in a human donor in good health (CMV status not recorded). Some clones in this sample may be carry-over from other donors' samples. Input material: CD8+ T cells from PBMCs.

This CDR3 reads CASSVEGQGVYNEQFF. In DNA, the CDR3 is TGTGCCAGCAGTGTGGAGGGACAGGGAGTTTACAATGAGCAGTTCTTC. This chain links TRBV27 with TRBJ2-1; 9 nucleotides agree with TRBD1. The CDR3 sequence is 16 residues long. Germline values: CDR1 MNHEY, CDR2 SMNVEV (reference sequence). Trimming cost V 5 bases and J 4 bases; bases outside gene matches: 9.